The 20 T cell receptor beta chains below were found in one sample sequenced in a study of Tregs in tolerant kidney transplant recipients. Assay used: immunoSEQ multiplex PCR; TCRdb lists only in-frame clones, some missing. The table lists approximately 30,000 clones. The nonmyeloablative bone marrow transplants came from related graft donors, with transient mixed chimerism. Here the sequenced sample was CD4+ T cells from blood (PBMCs), taken 24 months after the transplant. All receptors derive from a human patient who received a combined kidney and bone marrow transplant. Some of these T cells may belong to the graft donor.

On this clone: The CDR3 extends 3 residues past the end of the read, so its final part is completed from the germline J gene. The chain is built from TRBV19 and TRBJ1-4; 7 bases line up with TRBD1. Per the germline V gene, CDR1 is LNHDA and CDR2 is SQIVND (reference sequence). This CDR3 spans 15 amino acids. V lost 3 bases and J lost 7; bases outside the gene matches: 8. The CDR3 protein is CASSIRRGLLEKLFF. CDR3 DNA, as far as it was read: TGTGCCAGTAGTATTCGGAGGGGGCTGCTTGAAAAA. The complete variable domain, with remaining parts taken from reference TRBV19 and TRBJ1-4, reads DGGITQSPKYLFRKEGQNVTLSCEQNLNHDAMYWYRQDPGQGLRLIYYSQIVNDFQKGDIAEGYSVSREKKESFPLTVTSAQKNPTAFYLCASSIRRGLLEKLFFGSGTQLSVL.

About this clone itself: The read terminates 3 residues ahead of where the CDR3 ends, so the germline J gene completes it. J is TRBJ1-5 and V is TRBV20-1; 7 bases fit TRBD1. The CDR3 loop spans 13 amino acids. The J segment lost 3 bases and the V segment lost 5 bases, leaving 4 bases of the junction unmatched. Germline lookup yields CDR1 DFQATT and CDR2 SNEGSKA (reference sequence). CDR3 protein: CSAWTGYNQPQHF. Incomplete CDR3 DNA: TGCAGTGCTTGGACAGGCTACAATCAGCCC.

Judged by frequency, this clone is medium-sized (0.01 to 0.1%). Sequencing ends 3 residues short of the CDR3 end; the germline J gene provides the rest. This chain joins TRBV4-1 and TRBJ1-1; the match to TRBD1 covers 9 bases. The V gene's germline CDR1 is MGHRA and CDR2 YSYEKL. After removal of 3 bases from V and 5 bases from J, the junction contained 13 bases not matched to a gene. The CDR3 is 17 amino acids. The CDR3 loop reads CASSHRTVGQGWTEAFF. CDR3 DNA, as far as it was read: TGCGCCAGCAGCCACAGAACCGTTGGACAGGGGTGGACTGAA.

To note about this clone: Read sequence stops 3 residues before the CDR3 end, and the germline J gene provides the missing end. V is TRBV5-1 and J is TRBJ2-2; 8 nucleotides agree with TRBD1. This CDR3 is built from 17 residues. J gave up 0 bases and V 4 bases, and 8 bases lay outside the gene matches. Germline CDR1 reads SGHRS; CDR2 reads YFSETQ. The CDR3 bases that were read are TGCGCCAGCAGCATCGACAGGGGAAGCACGAACACCGGGGAG. As protein: CASSIDRGSTNTGE. The entire CDR3 protein is CASSIDRGSTNTGELFF.

The CDR3 region is CASTLGGGGKNIQYF. The CDR3 DNA, read in part, is TGTGCCAGCACACTCGGTGGGGGCGGCAAAAACATT. The rearrangement joins TRBV7-9 to TRBJ2-4, with a weak D call TRBD1 (6 bases). The read finishes 3 residues shy of the CDR3 end, and the germline J gene is used to complete it. The germline V and J ends were trimmed by 7 bases and 3 bases, with 16 bases remaining between them. Germline V gene sequence: CDR1 SEHNR, CDR2 FQNEAQ (reference sequence). There are 15 residues in the CDR3.

Of note for this clone: The read is 3 residues too short to cover the CDR3 end, so that end is filled in from the germline J gene. This chain joins TRBV20-1 and TRBJ1-6; TRBD1 matches 7 bases. This CDR3 spans 15 amino acids. CDR1 and CDR2 (germline): DFQATT, SNEGSKA (reference sequence). The ends lost 6 bases at V and 7 bases at J; junction bases unmatched: 12. Partial CDR3 DNA: TGCAGTGCCGCGATTTACGGACAGGTCAATTCACCC. Protein sequence: CSAAIYGQVNSP. The full CDR3 reads CSAAIYGQVNSPLHF.

In the case of this clone: The CDR3 end is not reached by the read, which stops 3 residues before it; the germline J gene fills it in. The chain has TRBV11-2 and TRBJ1-1, with 9 bases lining up with TRBD1. Germline V gene lookup returns CDR1 SGHAT and CDR2 FQNNGV. This CDR3 region has 15 residues. V dropped 1 base and J dropped 4; count of bases not matched to a gene: 4. This CDR3 is CASSLVTGGGTEAFF. CDR3 DNA (partial): TGTGCCAGCAGCTTAGTCACAGGGGGCGGCACTGAA.

The CDR3 protein is CAWSRGTGKDQPQHF. The covered CDR3 bases are TGTGCCTGGAGTAGGGGGACAGGGAAAGACCAGCCC. The rearrangement joins TRBV30 to TRBJ1-5; 9 nucleotides align to TRBD1. The observed sequence ends 3 residues before the CDR3 terminus, with the missing tail filled in from the germline J gene. The CDR3 contains 15 residues. The trim removed 2 bases at V and 7 bases at J, leaving 9 bases unmatched. Per germline, CDR1 GTSNPN and CDR2 SVGIG (reference sequence).

Concerning this clone: With the read ending 3 residues before the CDR3 end, the germline J gene is used to fill in that end. The V gene is TRBV5-1, the J gene TRBJ2-5; 11 bases align to TRBD1. J gave up 3 bases and V 4 bases, and 11 bases lay outside the gene matches. Per the germline V gene, CDR1 is SGHRS and CDR2 is YFSETQ. This CDR3 has 17 amino acids. This chain's CDR3 is CASSPGVGQGAEETQYF. The part of the CDR3 DNA that was read is TGCGCCAGCAGCCCTGGGGTTGGACAGGGGGCGGAAGAGACC.

Points on this clone: The read ends 3 residues early relative to the CDR3; the germline J gene fills the gap. The chain has TRBV7-9 and TRBJ2-3; D perhaps matches TRBD1 (6 bases). Trimming pared 4 bases from V and 0 bases from J, leaving 11 bases between. The CDR3 totals 15 residues. Germline values: CDR1 SEHNR, CDR2 FQNEAQ (reference sequence). The covered CDR3 bases are TGTGCCAGCAGCTCACAGGGATATAGCACAGATACG. Protein: CASSSQGYSTDT. From start to end, the CDR3 is CASSSQGYSTDTQYF.

The covered CDR3 bases are TGCGCCAGCAGCTTGCAACCCCCAGGTTCGAACACCGGGGAG. It specifies CASSLQPPGSNTGE. The entire CDR3 protein reads CASSLQPPGSNTGELFF. The chain combines TRBV5-1 with TRBJ2-2; D unclear. The CDR3 is cut off 3 residues early in the read; its end comes from the germline J gene. With 1 base removed from V and 0 bases from J, the gap between germline ends came to 13 bases. CDR1 and CDR2 from the germline V gene are SGHRS and YFSETQ. The CDR3 contains 17 residues. The variable domain in full, with the rest retrieved from reference TRBV5-1 and TRBJ2-2, is KAGVTQTPRYLIKTRGQQVTLSCSPISGHRSVSWYQQTPGQGLQFLFEYFSETQRNKGNFPGRFSGRQFSNSRSEMNVSTLELGDSALYLCASSLQPPGSNTGELFFGEGSRLTVL.

Concerning this clone itself: The read stops 3 residues short of the end of the CDR3; the missing end is completed from the germline J gene. V is TRBV28 and J is TRBJ1-2; 7 bases line up with TRBD1. The ends lost 6 bases at V and 5 bases at J; junction bases unmatched: 18. The CDR3 runs to 17 residues. Germline loops: CDR1 MDHEN, CDR2 SYDVKM. Partial CDR3 DNA: TGTGCCAGCAGCCTCGGGACAGTCCTCTATCCCCTTTATGGC. Translating gives CASSLGTVLYPLYG. The complete CDR3 sequence is CASSLGTVLYPLYGYTF.

About this clone: The read stops 3 residues short of the end of the CDR3; the missing end is completed from the germline J gene. The chain employs TRBV19 and TRBJ2-1; possibly TRBD1 for D (6 bases). The V end was cut by 3 bases, the J end by 4 bases, with 13 bases between. The CDR3 contains 15 residues. The germline V gene has CDR1 LNHDA and CDR2 SQIVND (reference sequence). Incomplete CDR3 DNA: TGTGCCAGTAGTATGGACAGCGGACCTTACAATGAG. Its protein product is CASSMDSGPYNE. The whole CDR3 protein reads CASSMDSGPYNEQFF.

A remark on this clone: Coverage ceases 3 residues before the CDR3 finishes, and the germline J gene fills in the end. The chain links TRBV11-2 to TRBJ2-7; 10 bases align to TRBD1. The V gene end was trimmed by 2 bases and the J gene end by 3 bases; junction bases not matched to a gene: 4. The CDR3 has 15 residues. Looked up from germline, CDR1 is SGHAT and CDR2 is FQNNGV. The DNA read from the CDR3 is TGTGCCAGCAGCTTACCGGGGACAGGGGTCTACGAG. It translates to CASSLPGTGVYE. The full CDR3 sequence reads CASSLPGTGVYEQYF.

To note about this clone: The observed sequence ends 3 residues before the CDR3 terminus, with the missing tail filled in from the germline J gene. V gene TRBV2 combines with J gene TRBJ1-3, with D possibly TRBD1 on 6 matching bases. The germline gives CDR1 SNHLY, CDR2 FYNNEI. The CDR3 totals 14 residues. V was clipped by 3 bases and J by 0 bases, with 6 bases between them. CDR3 DNA, as far as it was read: TGTGCCAGCAGTGAGACAGGCTCTGGAAACACC. Protein sequence: CASSETGSGNT. The entire CDR3 is CASSETGSGNTIYF.

Concerning this clone: The read stops 3 residues short of the end of the CDR3; the missing end is completed from the germline J gene. The rearrangement links TRBV7-2 to TRBJ1-1; possible D gene TRBD1, 5 bases. Per the germline V gene, CDR1 is SGHTA and CDR2 is FQGNSA. CDR3 size: 14 residues. Trimming stripped 4 bases from V and 0 bases from J, with 9 bases between. This CDR3 is CASSSRGMNTEAFF. The sequenced part of the CDR3 DNA is TGTGCCAGCAGCTCACGGGGGATGAACACTGAA.

About this clone itself: The read terminates 3 residues before the CDR3 end, so the remaining end is supplied by the germline J gene. V usage is TRBV19 and J usage is TRBJ2-1; 9 nucleotides line up with TRBD2. Germline assignment: CDR1 LNHDA and CDR2 SQIVND (reference sequence). This CDR3 has 19 amino acids. V lost 5 bases to trimming and J lost 5 bases; unmatched junction nucleotides: 19. The sequenced part of the CDR3 DNA is TGTGCCAGTAGTGCGCGTACTGGTACTGGCGGGAGGGTAGACAATGAG. It specifies CASSARTGTGGRVDNE. The complete CDR3 sequence is CASSARTGTGGRVDNEQFF.

A remark on this clone: The observed sequence ends 3 residues before the CDR3 terminus, with the missing tail filled in from the germline J gene. This chain connects TRBV20-1 to TRBJ2-3; 8 bases are a match to TRBD1. With V trimmed by 4 bases and J by 4 bases, 4 bases remained unmatched. The CDR3 has 13 amino acids. Germline V CDR1 and CDR2: DFQATT, SNEGSKA (reference sequence). CDR3 sequence reads: CSATDRDADTQYF. CDR3 DNA (partial): TGCAGTGCTACGGACAGGGATGCAGATACG.

As for this clone: The CDR3 is cut off 3 residues early in the read; its end comes from the germline J gene. This chain joins TRBV28 and TRBJ2-5; D is unclear. V was pared by 2 bases and J by 3 bases, with 19 bases between. Germline V gene sequence: CDR1 MDHEN, CDR2 SYDVKM. The CDR3 runs to 17 residues. The CDR3 DNA, read in part, is TGTGCCAGCAGTTTAATATCTTTCCAGCGCAGTGAAGAGACC. It specifies CASSLISFQRSEET. The full CDR3 reads CASSLISFQRSEETQYF.

About this clone itself: Sequencing ends 3 residues short of the CDR3 end; the germline J gene provides the rest. The V gene is TRBV29-1, the J gene TRBJ2-1; 11 bases are a match to TRBD2. Germline values: CDR1 SQVTM, CDR2 ANQGSEA. This CDR3 comprises 15 residues. With V trimmed by 4 bases and J by 5 bases, 7 bases remained unmatched. CDR3 DNA (partial): TGCAGCGTTGTAGGTCGACTAGCGGGAAACAATGAG. Protein: CSVVGRLAGNNE. In full, the CDR3 reads CSVVGRLAGNNEQFF.